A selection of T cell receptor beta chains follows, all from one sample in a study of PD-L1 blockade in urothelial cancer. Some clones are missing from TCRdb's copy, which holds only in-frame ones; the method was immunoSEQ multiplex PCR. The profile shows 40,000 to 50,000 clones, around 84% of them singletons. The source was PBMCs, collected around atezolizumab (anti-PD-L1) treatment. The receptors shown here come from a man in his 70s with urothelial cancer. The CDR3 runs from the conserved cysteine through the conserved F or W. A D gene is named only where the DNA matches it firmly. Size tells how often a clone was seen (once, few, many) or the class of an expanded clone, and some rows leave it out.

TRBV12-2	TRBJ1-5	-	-	TGTGCAAGTCGCTTAGGGGGCAAGTACAATCAGCCCCAGCATTTT	CASRLGGKYNQPQHF
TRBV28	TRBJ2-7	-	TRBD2	TGTGCCAGCAGCATCCTAGCGGGAGACTCCTACGAGCAGTACTTC	CASSILAGDSYEQYF
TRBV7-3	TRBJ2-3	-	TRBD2	TGTGCCAGCAGCTTAAGGGGGGGAGATACGCAGTATTTT	CASSLRGGDTQYF
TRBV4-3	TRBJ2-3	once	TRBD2	TGCGCCAGCAGCCTTTCGACTAGCGGGGGAGATACGCAGTATTTT	CASSLSTSGGDTQYF
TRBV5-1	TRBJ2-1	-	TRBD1	TGCGCCAGCAGCCTAGGGGACAGCCGGGGCAATGAGCAGTTCTTC	CASSLGDSRGNEQFF
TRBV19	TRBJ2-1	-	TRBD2	TGTGCCAGTACCGGACTAGCGGGAGCTAATAACAATGAGCAGTTCTTC	CASTGLAGANNNEQFF
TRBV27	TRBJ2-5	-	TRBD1	TGTGCCAGCAGTTTAATACAGGGGGCGACTGGAGAGACCCAGTACTTC	CASSLIQGATGETQYF
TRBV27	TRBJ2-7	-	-	TGTGCCAGCAGTAAGGGCAGGGTTTACGAGCAGTACTTC	CASSKGRVYEQYF
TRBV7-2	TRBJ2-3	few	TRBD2	TGTGCCAGCAGCTTAGGCGGACTAGCGTCAGATACGCAGTATTTT	CASSLGGLASDTQYF
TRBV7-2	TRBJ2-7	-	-	TGTGCCAGCAGCTTAATGCAGGACAGCGCTACCGGCGAGCAGTACTTC	CASSLMQDSATGEQYF
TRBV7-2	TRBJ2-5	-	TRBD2	TGTGCCAGCAGCCCTCAAAGCGGGAGTCAGCAGACCCAGTACTTC	CASSPQSGSQQTQYF
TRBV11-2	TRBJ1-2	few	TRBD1	TGTGCCAGCAGCCAGGACAGGAACTATGGCTACACCTTC	CASSQDRNYGYTF
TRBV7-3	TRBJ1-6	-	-	TGTGCCAGCAGCTTTAATTATAATTCACCCCTCCACTTT	CASSFNYNSPLHF
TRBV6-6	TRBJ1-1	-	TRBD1	TGTGCCAGCAGTTATGGGAACAGGGGGAGGACTGAAGCTTTCTTT	CASSYGNRGRTEAFF
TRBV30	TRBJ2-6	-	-	TGTGCCTGGAGTGGGGCAGGGGACGGGGCCAACGTCCTGACTTTC	CAWSGAGDGANVLTF
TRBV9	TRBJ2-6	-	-	TGTGCCAGCAGCCCCGAGGGCCTGTCCTCTGGGGCCAACGTCCTGACTTTC	CASSPEGLSSGANVLTF
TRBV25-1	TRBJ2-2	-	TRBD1	TGTGCCAGCAGTGGGACAGGGGGCCTCGCCGGGGAGCTGTTTTTT	CASSGTGGLAGELFF